This T cell receptor (beta chain) appears in the sequencing data of a study of T cell responses to AZD1222 COVID-19 vaccine. The study, taken as a whole, reports: There were vaccine-associated CD4 TCRs across spike, dominant at 160-218 and 743-854. White British ancestry dominated among donors, who included more females, and clonal diversity was possibly underestimated.

V shed 4 bases, J shed 7 bases, and the junction held 4 bases outside the gene matches. This CDR3 is 13 amino acids long. Per the germline V gene, CDR1 is SGHAT and CDR2 is FQDESV (reference sequence). In this sample, this clone turned up once. The antigen is undetermined. Here immunoSEQ multiplex PCR was the method, and the copy in TCRdb shows in-frame clones only, minus some. The sample includes under 170,000 clones, roughly 90% of them seen just once. The origin of this receptor is an adult who received the AZD1222 COVID-19 vaccine. The sequencing here drew on peripheral blood, taken 28 days after the second AZD1222 dose. The rearrangement joins TRBV11-1 to TRBJ2-1; 7 bases match TRBD1. For the CDR3, the DNA is TGTGCCAGCAGCTCAGACAGGGCTAATGAGCAGTTCTTC. Its protein product is CASSSDRANEQFF.